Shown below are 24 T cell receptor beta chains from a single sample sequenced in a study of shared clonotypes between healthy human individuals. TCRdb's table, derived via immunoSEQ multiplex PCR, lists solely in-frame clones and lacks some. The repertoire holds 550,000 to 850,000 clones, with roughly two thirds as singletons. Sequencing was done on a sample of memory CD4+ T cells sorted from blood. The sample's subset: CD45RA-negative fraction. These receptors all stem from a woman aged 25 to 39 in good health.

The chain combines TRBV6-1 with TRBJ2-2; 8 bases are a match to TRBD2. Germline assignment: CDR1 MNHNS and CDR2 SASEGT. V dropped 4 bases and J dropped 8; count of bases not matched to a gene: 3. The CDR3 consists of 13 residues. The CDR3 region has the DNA TGTGCCAGCAGTGCTACGGGAGGGGGGGAGCTGTTTTTT. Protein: CASSATGGGELFF.

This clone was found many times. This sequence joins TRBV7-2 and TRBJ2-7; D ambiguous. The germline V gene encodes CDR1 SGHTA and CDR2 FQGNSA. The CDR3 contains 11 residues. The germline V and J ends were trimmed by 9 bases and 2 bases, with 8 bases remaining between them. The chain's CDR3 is CARGSTYEQYF. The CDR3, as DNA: TGTGCCAGGGGCAGCACCTACGAGCAGTACTTC.

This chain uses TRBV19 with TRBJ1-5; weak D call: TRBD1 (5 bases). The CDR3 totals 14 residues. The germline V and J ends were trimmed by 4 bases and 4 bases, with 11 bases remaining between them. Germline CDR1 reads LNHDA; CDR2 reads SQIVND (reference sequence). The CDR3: CASSNVGGNQPQHF. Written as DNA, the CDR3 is TGTGCCAGTAGTAACGTGGGGGGGAATCAGCCCCAGCATTTT. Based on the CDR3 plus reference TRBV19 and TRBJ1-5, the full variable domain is DGGITQSPKYLFRKEGQNVTLSCEQNLNHDAMYWYRQDPGQGLRLIYYSQIVNDFQKGDIAEGYSVSREKKESFPLTVTSAQKNPTAFYLCASSNVGGNQPQHFGDGTRLSIL.

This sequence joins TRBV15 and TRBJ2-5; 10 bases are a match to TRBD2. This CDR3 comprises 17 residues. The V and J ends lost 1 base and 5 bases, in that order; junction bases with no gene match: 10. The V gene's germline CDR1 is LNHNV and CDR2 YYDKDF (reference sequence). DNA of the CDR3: TGTGCCACCAGCAGAGTGGGCGCTAGCGGGAGTCAGGAGACCCAGTACTTC. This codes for CATSRVGASGSQETQYF.

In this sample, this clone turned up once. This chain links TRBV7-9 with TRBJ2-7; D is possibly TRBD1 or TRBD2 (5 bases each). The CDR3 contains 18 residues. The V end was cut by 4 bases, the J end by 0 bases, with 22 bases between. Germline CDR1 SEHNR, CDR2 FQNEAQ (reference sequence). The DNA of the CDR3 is TGTGCCAGCAGCTCACCGGGACCACACGATAAGAGCTCCTACGAGCAGTACTTC. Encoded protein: CASSSPGPHDKSSYEQYF.

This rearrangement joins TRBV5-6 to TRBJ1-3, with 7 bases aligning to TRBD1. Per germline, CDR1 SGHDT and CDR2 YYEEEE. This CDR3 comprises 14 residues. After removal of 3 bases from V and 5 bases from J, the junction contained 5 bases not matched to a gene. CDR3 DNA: TGTGCCAGCAGCTGGGGGGACAGCAGAAACACCATATATTTT. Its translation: CASSWGDSRNTIYF.

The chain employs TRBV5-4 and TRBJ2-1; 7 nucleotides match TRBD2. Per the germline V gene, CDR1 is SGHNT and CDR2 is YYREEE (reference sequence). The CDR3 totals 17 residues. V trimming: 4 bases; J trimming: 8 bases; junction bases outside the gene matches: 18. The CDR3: CASSQDFGLPRGDEQFF. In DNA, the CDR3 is TGTGCCAGCAGCCAAGATTTTGGCCTCCCTCGGGGGGATGAGCAGTTCTTC.

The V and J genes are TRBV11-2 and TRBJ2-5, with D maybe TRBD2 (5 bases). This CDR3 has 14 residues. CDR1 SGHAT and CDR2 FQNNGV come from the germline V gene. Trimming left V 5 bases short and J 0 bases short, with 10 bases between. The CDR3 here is CASSSTRYQETQYF. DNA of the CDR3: TGTGCCAGCAGCAGTACTAGGTACCAAGAGACCCAGTACTTC.

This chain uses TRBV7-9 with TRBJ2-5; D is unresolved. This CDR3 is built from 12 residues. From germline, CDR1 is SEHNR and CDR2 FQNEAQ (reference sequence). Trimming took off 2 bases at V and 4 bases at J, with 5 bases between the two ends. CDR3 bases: TGTGCCAGCAGCTTAAGGCGAGAGACCCAGTACTTC. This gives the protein CASSLRRETQYF.

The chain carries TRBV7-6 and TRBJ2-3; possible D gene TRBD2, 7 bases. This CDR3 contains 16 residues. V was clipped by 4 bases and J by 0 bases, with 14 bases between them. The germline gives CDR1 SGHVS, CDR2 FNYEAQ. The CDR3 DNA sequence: TGTGCCAGCAGCTCTACAGGGAGGGGAAGCACAGATACGCAGTATTTT. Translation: CASSSTGRGSTDTQYF.

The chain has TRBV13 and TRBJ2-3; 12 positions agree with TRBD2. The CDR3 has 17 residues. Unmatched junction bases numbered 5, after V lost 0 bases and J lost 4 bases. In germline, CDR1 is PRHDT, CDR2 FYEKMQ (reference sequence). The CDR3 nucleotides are TGTGCCAGCAGCTTAGGCCCGACTAGCGGGAGTGCAGATACGCAGTATTTT. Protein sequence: CASSLGPTSGSADTQYF.

CDR3 residues: CASREVAGLSRNEQFF. In DNA, the CDR3 is TGTGCCAGCCGGGAGGTAGCGGGATTAAGTAGGAATGAGCAGTTCTTC. The V and J genes are TRBV27 and TRBJ2-1; 8 nucleotides align to TRBD2. Germline-derived CDR1 and CDR2 are MNHEY and SMNVEV (reference sequence). CDR3 length equals 16 residues. The ends lost 8 bases at V and 7 bases at J; junction bases unmatched: 16.

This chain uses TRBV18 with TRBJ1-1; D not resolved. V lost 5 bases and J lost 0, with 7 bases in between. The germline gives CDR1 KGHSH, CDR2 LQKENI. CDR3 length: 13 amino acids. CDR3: CASSWELNTEAFF. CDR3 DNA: TGTGCCAGCTCATGGGAGTTGAACACTGAAGCTTTCTTT.

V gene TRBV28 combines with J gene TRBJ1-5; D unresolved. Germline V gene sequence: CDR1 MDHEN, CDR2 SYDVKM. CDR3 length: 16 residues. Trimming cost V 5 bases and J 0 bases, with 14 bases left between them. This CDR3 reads CASSIRFSHSNQPQHF. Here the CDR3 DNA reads TGTGCCAGCAGTATTAGGTTCAGTCATAGCAATCAGCCCCAGCATTTT.

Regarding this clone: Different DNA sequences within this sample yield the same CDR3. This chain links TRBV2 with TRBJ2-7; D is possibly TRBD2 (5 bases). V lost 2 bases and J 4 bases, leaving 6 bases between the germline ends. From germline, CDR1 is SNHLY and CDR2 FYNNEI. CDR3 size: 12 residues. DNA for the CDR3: TGTGCCAGCAGTGAACGGGGTTACGAGCAGTACTTC. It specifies CASSERGYEQYF.

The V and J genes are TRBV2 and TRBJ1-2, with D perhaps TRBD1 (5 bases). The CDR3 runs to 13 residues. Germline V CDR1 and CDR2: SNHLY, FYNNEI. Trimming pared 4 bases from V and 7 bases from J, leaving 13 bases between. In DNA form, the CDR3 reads TGTGCCAGCAGTGTCTTCGGCGGGGGTGGCTACACCTTC. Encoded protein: CASSVFGGGGYTF.

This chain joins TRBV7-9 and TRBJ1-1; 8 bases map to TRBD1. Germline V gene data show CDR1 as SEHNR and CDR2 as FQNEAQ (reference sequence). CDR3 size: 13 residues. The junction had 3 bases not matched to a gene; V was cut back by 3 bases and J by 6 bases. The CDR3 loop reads CASSLTGAAEAFF. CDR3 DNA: TGTGCCAGCAGCTTGACAGGGGCTGCTGAAGCTTTCTTT.

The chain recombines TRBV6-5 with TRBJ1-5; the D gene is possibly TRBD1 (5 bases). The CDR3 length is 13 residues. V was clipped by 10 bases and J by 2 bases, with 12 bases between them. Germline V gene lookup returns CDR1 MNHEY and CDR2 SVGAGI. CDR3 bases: TGTGCCACCCAGGGTTTTCGCAATCAGCCCCAGCATTTT. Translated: CATQGFRNQPQHF.

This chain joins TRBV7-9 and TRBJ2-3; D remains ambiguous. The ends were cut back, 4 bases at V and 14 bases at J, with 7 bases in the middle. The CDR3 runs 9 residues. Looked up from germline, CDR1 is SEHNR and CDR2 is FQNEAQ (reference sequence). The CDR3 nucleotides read TGTGCCAGCAGCTCCCCCTGGTATTTT. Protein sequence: CASSSPWYF.

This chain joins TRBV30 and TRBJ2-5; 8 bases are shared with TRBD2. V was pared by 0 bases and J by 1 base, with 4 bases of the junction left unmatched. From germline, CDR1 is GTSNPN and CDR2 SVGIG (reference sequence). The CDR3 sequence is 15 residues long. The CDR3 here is CAWSVASGSQETQYF. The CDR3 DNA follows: TGTGCCTGGAGTGTAGCTAGCGGGTCCCAAGAGACCCAGTACTTC.

CDR3 sequence (DNA): TGTGCCAGCATTACACCCACCCTAGGGGCGGAGACCCGGACTAGCGGGAGCCAAGAGACCCAGTACTTC. As protein: CASITPTLGAETRTSGSQETQYF. This rearrangement joins TRBV27 to TRBJ2-5; 13 bases are shared with TRBD2. The CDR3 consists of 23 residues. V lost 7 bases, J lost 1 base, and 27 bases stayed unmatched. In germline, CDR1 is MNHEY, CDR2 SMNVEV (reference sequence).

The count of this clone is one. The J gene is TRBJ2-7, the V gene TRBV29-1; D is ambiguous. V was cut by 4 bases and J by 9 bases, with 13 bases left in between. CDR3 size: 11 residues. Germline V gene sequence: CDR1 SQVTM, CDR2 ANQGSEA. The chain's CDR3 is CSVVGLGGQYF. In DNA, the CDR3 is TGCAGCGTTGTTGGGCTGGGCGGGCAGTACTTC.

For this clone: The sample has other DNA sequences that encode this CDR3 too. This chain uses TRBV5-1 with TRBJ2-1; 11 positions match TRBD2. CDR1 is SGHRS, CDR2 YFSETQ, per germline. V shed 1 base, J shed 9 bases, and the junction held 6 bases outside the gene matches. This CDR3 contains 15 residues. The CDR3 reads CASSLTSGSVGEQFF. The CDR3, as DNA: TGCGCCAGCAGCTTGACTAGCGGGAGTGTAGGTGAGCAGTTCTTC.

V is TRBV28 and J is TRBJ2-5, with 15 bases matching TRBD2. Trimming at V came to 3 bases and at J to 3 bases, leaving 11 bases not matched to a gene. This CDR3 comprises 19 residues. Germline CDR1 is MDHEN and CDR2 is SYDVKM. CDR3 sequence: CASSFGGLAGGLSKETQYF. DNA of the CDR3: TGTGCCAGCAGTTTTGGGGGACTAGCGGGAGGCCTTTCCAAAGAGACCCAGTACTTC.